This T cell receptor (beta chain) was sequenced for a study of T cell responses to AZD1222 COVID-19 vaccine. Study results and caveats: Spike was spanned by vaccine-associated CD4 TCRs, with dominance at 160-218 and 743-854.

A word on this clone: The antigen is undetermined.

The germline CDR1 and CDR2 sequences are MNHEY and SVGAGI. The CDR3 is made up of 12 amino acids. Trimming pared 8 bases from V and 3 bases from J, leaving 8 bases between. The table came from immunoSEQ multiplex PCR; TCRdb's copy has only in-frame clones and leaves some out. Of 40,000 to 60,000 clones in the sample, 80% to 90% were seen once. The TCR sequence derives from an adult who received the AZD1222 COVID-19 vaccine. This specimen was peripheral blood, taken 28 days after the second AZD1222 dose. V gene TRBV6-5 combines with J gene TRBJ2-1, with a weak D call TRBD1 (5 bases). Here the CDR3 DNA reads TGTGCCAGCTCCGACAGCTACAATGAGCAGTTCTTC. Residues: CASSDSYNEQFF.